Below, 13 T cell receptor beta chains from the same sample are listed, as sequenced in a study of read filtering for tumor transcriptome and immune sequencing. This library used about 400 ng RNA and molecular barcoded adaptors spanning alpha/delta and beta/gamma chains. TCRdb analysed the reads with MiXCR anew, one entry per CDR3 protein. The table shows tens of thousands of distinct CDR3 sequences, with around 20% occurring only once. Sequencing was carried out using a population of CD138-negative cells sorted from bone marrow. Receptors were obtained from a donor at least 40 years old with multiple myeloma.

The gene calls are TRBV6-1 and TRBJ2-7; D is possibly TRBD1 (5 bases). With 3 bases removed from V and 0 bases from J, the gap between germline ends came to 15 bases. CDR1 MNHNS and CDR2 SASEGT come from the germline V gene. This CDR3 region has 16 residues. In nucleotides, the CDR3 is TGTGCCAGCAGTGAGGAAAAGGCAGGGATCTCCTACGAGCAGTACTTC. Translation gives CASSEEKAGISYEQYF.

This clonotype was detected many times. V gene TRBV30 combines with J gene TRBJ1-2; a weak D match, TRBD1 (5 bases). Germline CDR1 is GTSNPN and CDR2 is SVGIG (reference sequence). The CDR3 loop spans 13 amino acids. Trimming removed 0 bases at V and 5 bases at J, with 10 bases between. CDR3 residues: CAWSVQRGYGYTF. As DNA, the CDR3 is TGTGCCTGGAGTGTACAGAGGGGATATGGCTACACCTTC. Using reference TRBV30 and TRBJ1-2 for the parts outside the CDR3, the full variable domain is SQTIHQWPATLVQPVGSPLSLECTVEGTSNPNLYWYRQAAGRGLQLLFYSVGIGQISSEVPQNLSASRPQDRQFILSSKKLLLSDSGFYLCAWSVQRGYGYTFGSGTRLTVV.

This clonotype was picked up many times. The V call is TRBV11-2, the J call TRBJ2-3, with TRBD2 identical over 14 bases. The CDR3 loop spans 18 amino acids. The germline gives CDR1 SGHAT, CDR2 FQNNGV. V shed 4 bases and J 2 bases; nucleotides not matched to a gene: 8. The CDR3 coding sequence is TGTGCCAGCAGCTGGGGACTAGCGGGGGCCCCCCCCACAGATACGCAGTATTTT. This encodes CASSWGLAGAPPTDTQYF.

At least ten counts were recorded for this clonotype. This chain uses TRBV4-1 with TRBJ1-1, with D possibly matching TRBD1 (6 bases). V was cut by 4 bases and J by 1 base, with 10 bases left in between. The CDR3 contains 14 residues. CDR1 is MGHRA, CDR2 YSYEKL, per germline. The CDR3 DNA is TGCGCCAGCAGCCTAGGACAGTGGAACACTGAAGCTTTCTTT. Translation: CASSLGQWNTEAFF.

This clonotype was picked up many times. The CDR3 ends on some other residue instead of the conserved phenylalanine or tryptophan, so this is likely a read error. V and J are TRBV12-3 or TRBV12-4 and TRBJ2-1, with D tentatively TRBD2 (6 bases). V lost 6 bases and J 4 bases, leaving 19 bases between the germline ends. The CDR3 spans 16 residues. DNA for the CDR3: TGTGCCAGCAGCCCCGGGAACGGGACTGGGTACAATGAGCAGTTCTCC. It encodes CASSPGNGTGYNEQFS.

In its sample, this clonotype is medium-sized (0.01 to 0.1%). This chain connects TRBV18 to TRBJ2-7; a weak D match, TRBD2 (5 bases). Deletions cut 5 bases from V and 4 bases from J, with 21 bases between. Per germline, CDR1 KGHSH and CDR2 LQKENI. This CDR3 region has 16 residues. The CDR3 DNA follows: TGTGCCAGCTCAGGTGTCGATCCGGGGAGCGCTTACGAGCAGTACTTC. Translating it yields CASSGVDPGSAYEQYF.

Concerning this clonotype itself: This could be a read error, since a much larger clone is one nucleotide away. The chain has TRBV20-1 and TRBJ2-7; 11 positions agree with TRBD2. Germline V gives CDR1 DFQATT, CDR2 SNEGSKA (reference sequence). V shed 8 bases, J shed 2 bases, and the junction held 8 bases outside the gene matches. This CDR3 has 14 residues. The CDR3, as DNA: TGCAGTCCCGCTAGCGGGGGGCCCACCTACGAGCAGTACTTC. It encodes CSPASGGPTYEQYF.

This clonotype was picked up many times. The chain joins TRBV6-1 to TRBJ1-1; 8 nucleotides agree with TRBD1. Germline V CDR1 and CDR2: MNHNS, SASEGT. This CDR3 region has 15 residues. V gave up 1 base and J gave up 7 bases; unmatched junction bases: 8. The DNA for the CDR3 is TGTGCCAGCAGTGAAGGGCGCAGGGGGCTTCGTGAAGCTTTCTTT. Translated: CASSEGRRGLREAFF.

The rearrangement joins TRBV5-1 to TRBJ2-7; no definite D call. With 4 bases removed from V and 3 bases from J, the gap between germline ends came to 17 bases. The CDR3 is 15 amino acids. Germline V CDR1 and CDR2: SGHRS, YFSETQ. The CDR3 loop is CASSREPGLDYEQYF. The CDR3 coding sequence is TGCGCCAGCAGCAGGGAACCGGGTCTGGACTACGAGCAGTACTTC.

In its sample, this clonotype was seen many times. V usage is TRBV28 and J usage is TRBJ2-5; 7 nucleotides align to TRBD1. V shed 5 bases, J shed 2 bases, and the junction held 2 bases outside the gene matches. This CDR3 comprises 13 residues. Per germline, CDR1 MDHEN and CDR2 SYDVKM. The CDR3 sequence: CASSETGQETQYF. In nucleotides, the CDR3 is TGTGCCAGCAGTGAGACAGGGCAAGAGACCCAGTACTTC. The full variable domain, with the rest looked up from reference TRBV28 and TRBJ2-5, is DVKVTQSSRYLVKRTGEKVFLECVQDMDHENMFWYRQDPGLGLRLIYFSYDVKMKEKGDIPEGYSVSREKKERFSLILESASTNQTSMYLCASSETGQETQYFGPGTRLLVL.

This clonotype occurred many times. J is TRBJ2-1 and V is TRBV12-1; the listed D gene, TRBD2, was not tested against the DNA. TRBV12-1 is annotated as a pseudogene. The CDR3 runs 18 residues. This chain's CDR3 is CASSIPGLAGGLPNEQFF. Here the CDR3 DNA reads TGTGCCAGCAGCATCCCGGGACTAGCGGGAGGCCTCCCCAATGAGCAGTTCTTC.

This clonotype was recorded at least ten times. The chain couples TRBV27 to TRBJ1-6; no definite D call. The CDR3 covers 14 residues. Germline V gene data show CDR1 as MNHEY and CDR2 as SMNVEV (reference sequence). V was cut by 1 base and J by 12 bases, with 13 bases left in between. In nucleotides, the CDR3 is TGTGCCAGCAGTTTATGGTTTGCCTCCCAACCCCTCCACTTT. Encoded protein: CASSLWFASQPLHF.

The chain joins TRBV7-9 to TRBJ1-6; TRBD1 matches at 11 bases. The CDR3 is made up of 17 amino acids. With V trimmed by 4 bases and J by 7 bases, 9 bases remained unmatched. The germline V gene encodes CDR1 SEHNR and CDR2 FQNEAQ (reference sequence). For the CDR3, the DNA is TGTGCCAGCAGCTCGGACAGGGGGCTGTTCGACAATTCACCCCTCCACTTT. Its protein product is CASSSDRGLFDNSPLHF.